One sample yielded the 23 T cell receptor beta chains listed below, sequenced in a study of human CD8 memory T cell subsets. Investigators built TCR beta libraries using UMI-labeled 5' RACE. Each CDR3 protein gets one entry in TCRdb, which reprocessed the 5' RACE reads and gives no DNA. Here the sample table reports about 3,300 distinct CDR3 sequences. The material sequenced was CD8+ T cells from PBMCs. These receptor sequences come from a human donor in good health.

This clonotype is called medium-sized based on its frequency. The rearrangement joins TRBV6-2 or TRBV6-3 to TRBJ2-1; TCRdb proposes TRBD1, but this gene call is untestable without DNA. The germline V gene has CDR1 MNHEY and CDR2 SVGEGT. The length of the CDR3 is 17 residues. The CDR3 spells CASSYSIGGGGGDEQFF.

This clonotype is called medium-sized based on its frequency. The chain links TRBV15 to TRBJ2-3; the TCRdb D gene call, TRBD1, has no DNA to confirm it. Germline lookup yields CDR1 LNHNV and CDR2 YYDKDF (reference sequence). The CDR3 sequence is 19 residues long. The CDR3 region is CATSGGTGDAARRTDTQYF. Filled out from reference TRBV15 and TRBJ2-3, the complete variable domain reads DAMVIQNPRYQVTQFGKPVTLSCSQTLNHNVMYWYQQKSSQAPKLLFHYYDKDFNNEADTPDNFQSRRPNTSFCFLDIRSPGLGDTAMYLCATSGGTGDAARRTDTQYFGPGTRLTVL.

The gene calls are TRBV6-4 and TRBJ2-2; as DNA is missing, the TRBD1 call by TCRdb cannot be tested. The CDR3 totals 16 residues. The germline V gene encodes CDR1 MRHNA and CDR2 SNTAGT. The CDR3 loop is CASSSGTGDTGELFFF.

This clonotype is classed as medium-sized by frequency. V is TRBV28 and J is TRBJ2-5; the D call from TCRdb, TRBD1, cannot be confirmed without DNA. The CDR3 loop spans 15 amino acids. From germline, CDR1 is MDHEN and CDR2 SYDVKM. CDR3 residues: CASSFRDRGQETQYF.

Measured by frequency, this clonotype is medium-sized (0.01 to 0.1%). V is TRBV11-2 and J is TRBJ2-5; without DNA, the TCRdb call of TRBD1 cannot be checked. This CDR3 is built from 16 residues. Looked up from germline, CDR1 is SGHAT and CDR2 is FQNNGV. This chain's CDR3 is CASSLSPGTAQETQYF.

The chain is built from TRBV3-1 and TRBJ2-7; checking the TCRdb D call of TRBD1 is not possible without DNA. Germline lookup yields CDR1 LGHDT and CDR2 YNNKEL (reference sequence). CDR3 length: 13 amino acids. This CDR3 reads CASSQLTGGTQYF.

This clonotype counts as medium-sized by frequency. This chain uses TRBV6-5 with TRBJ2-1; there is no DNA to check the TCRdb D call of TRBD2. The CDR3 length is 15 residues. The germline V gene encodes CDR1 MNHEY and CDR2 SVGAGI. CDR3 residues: CASSPGGGTSDEQFF.

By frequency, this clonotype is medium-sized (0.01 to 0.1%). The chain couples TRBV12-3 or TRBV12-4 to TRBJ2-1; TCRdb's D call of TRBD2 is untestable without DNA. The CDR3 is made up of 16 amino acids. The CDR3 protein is CASRRTSGMIYNEQFF.

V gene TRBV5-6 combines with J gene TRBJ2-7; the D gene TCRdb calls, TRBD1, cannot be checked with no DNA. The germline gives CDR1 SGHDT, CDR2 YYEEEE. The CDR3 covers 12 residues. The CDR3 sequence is CASSGTGYEQYF.

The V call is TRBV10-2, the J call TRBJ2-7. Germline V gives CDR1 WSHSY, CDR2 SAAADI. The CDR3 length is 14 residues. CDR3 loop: CASSESRGSYEQYF.

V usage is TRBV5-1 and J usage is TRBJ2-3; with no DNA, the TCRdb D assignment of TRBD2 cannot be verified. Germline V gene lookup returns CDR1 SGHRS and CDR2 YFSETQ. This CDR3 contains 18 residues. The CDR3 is CASSRSIFERLAGDTQYF.

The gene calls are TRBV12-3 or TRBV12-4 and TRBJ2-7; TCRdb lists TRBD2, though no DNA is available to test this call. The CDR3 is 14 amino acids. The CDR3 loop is CASSLLASSYEQYF.

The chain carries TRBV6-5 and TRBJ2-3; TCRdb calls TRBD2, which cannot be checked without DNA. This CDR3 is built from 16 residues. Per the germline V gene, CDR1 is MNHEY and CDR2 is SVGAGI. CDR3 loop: CASSYDIAGFTDTQYF.

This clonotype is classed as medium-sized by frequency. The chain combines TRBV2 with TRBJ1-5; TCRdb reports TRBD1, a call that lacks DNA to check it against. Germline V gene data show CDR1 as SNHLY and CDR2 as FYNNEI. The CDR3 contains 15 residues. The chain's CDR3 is CASSEGQGEVQPQHF.

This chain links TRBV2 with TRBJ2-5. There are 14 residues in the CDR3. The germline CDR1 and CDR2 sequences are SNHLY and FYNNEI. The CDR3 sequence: CASSIQSSQETQYF.

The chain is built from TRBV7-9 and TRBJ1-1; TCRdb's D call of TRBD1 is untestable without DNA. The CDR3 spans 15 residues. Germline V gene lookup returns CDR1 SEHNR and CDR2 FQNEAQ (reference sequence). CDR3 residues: CASSRIDRGWTEAFF.

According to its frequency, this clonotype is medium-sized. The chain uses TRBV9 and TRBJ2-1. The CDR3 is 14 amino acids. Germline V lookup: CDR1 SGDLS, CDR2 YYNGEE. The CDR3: CASSVEHKNNEQFF.

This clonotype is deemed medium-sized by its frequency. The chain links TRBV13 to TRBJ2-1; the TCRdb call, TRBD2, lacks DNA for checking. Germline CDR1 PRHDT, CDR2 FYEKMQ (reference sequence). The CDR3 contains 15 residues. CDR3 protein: CASSPSSGSYNEQFF.

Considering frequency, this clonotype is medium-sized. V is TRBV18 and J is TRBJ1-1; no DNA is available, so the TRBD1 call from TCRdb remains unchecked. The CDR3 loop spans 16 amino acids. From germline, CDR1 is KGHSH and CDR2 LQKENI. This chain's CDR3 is CASSPTGARVNTEAFF.

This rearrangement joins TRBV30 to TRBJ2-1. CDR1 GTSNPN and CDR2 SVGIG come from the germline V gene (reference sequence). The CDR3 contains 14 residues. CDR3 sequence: CAWSVPNSYNEQFF.

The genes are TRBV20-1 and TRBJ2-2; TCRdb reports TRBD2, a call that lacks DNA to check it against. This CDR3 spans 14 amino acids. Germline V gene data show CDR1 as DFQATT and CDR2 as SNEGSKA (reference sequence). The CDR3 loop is CSARVAENTGELFF.

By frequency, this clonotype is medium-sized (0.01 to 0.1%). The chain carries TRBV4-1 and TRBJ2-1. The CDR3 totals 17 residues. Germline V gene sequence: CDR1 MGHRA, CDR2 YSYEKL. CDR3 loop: CASSQESPRASYNEQFF.

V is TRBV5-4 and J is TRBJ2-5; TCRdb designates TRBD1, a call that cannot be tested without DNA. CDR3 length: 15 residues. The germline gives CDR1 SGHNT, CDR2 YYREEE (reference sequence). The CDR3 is CASSLFSASQETQYF.